These T cell receptor beta chains were read from a single sample in a study of shared clonotypes between healthy human individuals. The table came from immunoSEQ multiplex PCR; TCRdb's copy has only in-frame clones and leaves some out. The sample has roughly 2 million clones, approximately 94% seen once. Sequences were obtained from naive CD4+ T cells sorted from blood. Receptors originate from a man aged 18 to 29 in good health. The CDR3 runs from the conserved cysteine through the conserved F or W. D genes are given only for firm matches. Rows may omit the clone size; those that give it use once, few, many or a size class.

j_gene | abundance | v_gene | d_gene | CDR3nt | CDR3aa
TRBJ2-5 | - | TRBV29-1 | - | TGCAGCGTTGAAGAAGTTGGGACCCAGTACTTC | CSVEEVGTQYF
TRBJ1-3 | - | TRBV5-1 | - | TGCGCCAGCAGCTTGGGGGCAGGGGACTCTGGAAACACCATATATTTT | CASSLGAGDSGNTIYF
TRBJ1-5 | - | TRBV18 | TRBD1 | TGTGCCAGCTCACCTGACAGGGCCGGTCAGCCCCAGCATTTT | CASSPDRAGQPQHF
TRBJ2-3 | - | TRBV27 | - | TGTGCCAGCAGTTTTACCGGTAGAACAGATACGCAGTATTTT | CASSFTGRTDTQYF
TRBJ1-1 | - | TRBV29-1 | - | TGCAGCGTACTAGACAGAATGAACACTGAAGCTTTCTTT | CSVLDRMNTEAFF
TRBJ2-5 | - | TRBV10-3 | - | TGTGCCATCAGTCCCAACCAGGGGGAGACCCAGTACTTC | CAISPNQGETQYF
TRBJ2-1 | - | TRBV5-1 | - | TGCGCCAGCAGCCCCTGGACCTCCCCTAATGAGCAGTTCTTC | CASSPWTSPNEQFF
TRBJ2-7 | - | TRBV28 | TRBD1 | TGTGCCAGCACCACAGGGGGCTACGAGCAGTACTTC | CASTTGGYEQYF
TRBJ1-1 | - | TRBV28 | - | TGTGCCAGCAGTTTGCAGGGAGGGGGAAGGGAGTCTTTCTTT | CASSLQGGGRESFF
TRBJ1-4 | - | TRBV18 | - | TGTGCCAGCTCACCGGGACGGCTTAATGAAAAACTGTTTTTT | CASSPGRLNEKLFF
TRBJ1-2 | - | TRBV5-1 | - | TGCGCCAGCAGCTTGGACGGACTGAGTCGAGGTGGCTACACCTTC | CASSLDGLSRGGYTF
TRBJ1-1 | - | TRBV6-1 | - | TGTGCCAGCAGGGATGATATAGGACGGGATGAAGCTTTCTTT | CASRDDIGRDEAFF
TRBJ2-7 | - | TRBV19 | - | TGTGCCAGTAGTATAGGGACCGCACTTACCTACGAGCAGTACTTC | CASSIGTALTYEQYF
TRBJ2-7 | - | TRBV7-2 | TRBD2 | TGTGCCAGCAGCTTCCTTACTAGCGGGATTTCCTACGAGCAGTACTTC | CASSFLTSGISYEQYF
TRBJ1-5 | - | TRBV5-6 | - | TGTGCCAGCAGCGTAGGACTCAGAGGCAATCAGCCCCAGCATTTT | CASSVGLRGNQPQHF
TRBJ2-5 | - | TRBV5-1 | - | TGCGCCAGCAGACCTACAGATAGTCAAGAGACCCAGTACTTC | CASRPTDSQETQYF
TRBJ1-1 | - | TRBV10-3 | TRBD1 | TGTGCCATCAGTGAACCCGGGACAGTGGCTTTCTTT | CAISEPGTVAFF
TRBJ2-7 | - | TRBV5-1 | - | TGCGCCAGCAGCTTGAGTCAGAGCTCCTACGAGCAGTACTTC | CASSLSQSSYEQYF
TRBJ2-7 | once | TRBV18 | - | TGTGCCAGCTCACCACAGGGCATCGGGGGAACCTACGAGCAGTACTTC | CASSPQGIGGTYEQYF
TRBJ2-7 | - | TRBV28 | - | TGTGCCAGCAGTTTCAGGGACTACGAGCAGTACTTC | CASSFRDYEQYF
TRBJ2-4 | - | TRBV19 | - | TGTGCCAGTAGTATAGCGGATAAAAACATTCAGTACTTC | CASSIADKNIQYF
TRBJ1-2 | once | TRBV6-5 | TRBD1 | TGTGCCAGCAGTTACAGCTTCAGGGGGCCTTTCTATGGCTACACCTTC | CASSYSFRGPFYGYTF
TRBJ1-4 | - | TRBV30 | TRBD1 | TGTGCCTGGAGGAGGACAGGGGAGAGGCTCGGAAAACTGTTTTTT | CAWRRTGERLGKLFF
TRBJ2-5 | - | TRBV9 | - | TGTGCCAGCAGCGGAGGCTGGGGTGTGGAGACCCAGTACTTC | CASSGGWGVETQYF
TRBJ2-3 | once | TRBV30 | TRBD2 | TGTGCCTGGAGGGGACTAGCGGGAGTGACAGATACGCAGTATTTT | CAWRGLAGVTDTQYF
TRBJ2-5 | - | TRBV9 | TRBD2 | TGTGCCAGCAGCCCCAGGGCCGCGGGGGATCAAGAGACCCAGTACTTC | CASSPRAAGDQETQYF
TRBJ2-1 | - | TRBV5-6 | TRBD2 | TGTGCCAGCAGCAGGGATACGGGACTAGCGGGATACAATGAGCAGTTCTTC | CASSRDTGLAGYNEQFF
TRBJ2-7 | - | TRBV7-2 | - | TGTGCCAGCAGCTTTACGTCGGCCAACGAGCAGTACTTC | CASSFTSANEQYF
TRBJ2-3 | once | TRBV2 | TRBD2 | TGTGCCAGCAGTAGACTAGCGGGGGGGACAGATACGCAGTATTTT | CASSRLAGGTDTQYF
TRBJ2-1 | - | TRBV10-3 | - | TGTGCCATCAGTGGGGACACATATGAGCAGTTCTTC | CAISGDTYEQFF